One sample yielded the 7 T cell receptor beta chains listed below, sequenced in a study of blood T cell repertoires in COVID-19. Repertoires were generated with immunoSEQ multiplex PCR, while TCRdb's copy carries only in-frame clones and drops some. The sample has approximately 240,000 clones, roughly 80% seen once. Material for sequencing was peripheral blood. Source of these receptors: a woman in her thirties or forties with active or convalescent COVID-19.

V is TRBV5-5 and J is TRBJ1-1, with TRBD1 matching over 7 bases. The ends lost 4 bases at V and 6 bases at J; junction bases unmatched: 12. Germline CDR1 reads SGHKS; CDR2 reads YYEKEE (reference sequence). This CDR3 spans 15 amino acids. CDR3 coding DNA: TGTGCCAGCAGCCCGGAGGGACAGACCCTAGCTGAAGCTTTCTTT. Its translation is CASSPEGQTLAEAFF. The entire variable domain, with the rest obtained from reference TRBV5-5 and TRBJ1-1, is as follows: DAGVTQSPTHLIKTRGQQVTLRCSPISGHKSVSWYQQVLGQGPQFIFQYYEKEERGRGNFPDRFSARQFPNYSSELNVNALLLGDSALYLCASSPEGQTLAEAFFGQGTRLTVV.

The chain uses TRBV12-3 or TRBV12-4 and TRBJ2-3; 7 bases are a match to TRBD2. The J segment lost 7 bases and the V segment lost 8 bases, leaving 9 bases of the junction unmatched. CDR3 length: 13 amino acids. CDR3 sequence reads: CASGRGGGHTQYF. Here the CDR3 DNA reads TGTGCCAGCGGGCGTGGGGGGGGACATACGCAGTATTTT.

V usage is TRBV5-5 and J usage is TRBJ1-3, with D maybe TRBD1 (6 bases). CDR1 and CDR2 from the germline V gene are SGHKS and YYEKEE (reference sequence). Between the trimmed V and J ends, which lost 3 bases and 6 bases, there was a span of 16 bases. The CDR3 is 15 residues long. Here the CDR3 DNA reads TGTGCCAGCAGCTGGAGAGGCGGGGGCGCAAACACCATATATTTT. Amino acids: CASSWRGGGANTIYF.

V usage is TRBV9 and J usage is TRBJ2-2; TRBD1 aligns across 8 bases. Germline CDR1 and CDR2: SGDLS and YYNGEE. This CDR3 contains 15 residues. V shed 4 bases, J shed 5 bases, and the junction held 7 bases outside the gene matches. This chain's CDR3 is CASSPGQAGTGELFF. DNA for the CDR3: TGTGCCAGCAGCCCGGGACAGGCGGGAACCGGGGAGCTGTTTTTT.

V gene TRBV27 combines with J gene TRBJ1-2, with D possibly TRBD1 on 5 matching bases. Trimming took off 5 bases at V and 8 bases at J, with 15 bases between the two ends. CDR1 and CDR2 from the germline V gene are MNHEY and SMNVEV (reference sequence). CDR3 length: 13 residues. The CDR3 loop reads CASSIQGSGGYTF. CDR3 in DNA: TGTGCCAGCAGTATCCAGGGCTCAGGGGGCTACACCTTC.

The V call is TRBV5-1, the J call TRBJ2-5; 9 nucleotides match TRBD1. CDR1 and CDR2 from the germline V gene are SGHRS and YFSETQ. The CDR3 is 14 residues long. The junction had 6 bases not matched to a gene; V was cut back by 4 bases and J by 5 bases. CDR3 DNA sequence: TGCGCCAGCAGCCCAGGACAGGGGACGGAGACCCAGTACTTC. It yields the protein CASSPGQGTETQYF.

The rearrangement links TRBV11-2 to TRBJ2-2, with a tentative D call TRBD1 (7 bases). CDR1 and CDR2 from the germline V gene are SGHAT and FQNNGV. This CDR3 contains 16 residues. Trimming took off 5 bases at V and 4 bases at J, with 17 bases between the two ends. The CDR3 DNA reads as TGTGCCAGCAGCCCAAGGAGGGACAGACTCACCGGGGAGCTGTTTTTT. It translates to CASSPRRDRLTGELFF.